The 26 T cell receptor beta chains given below trace back to one sample, sequenced in a study of cytomegalovirus exposure and HLA in healthy donors. The PCR had 60 Vbeta and 13 Jbeta primers. The method was immunoSEQ multiplex PCR; TCRdb's version includes in-frame clones alone and lacks a portion of them. The profile shows more than 85,000 clones, about three quarters of them singletons. Sequencing was carried out using PBMCs. The receptor source for this set is a woman in her forties or fifties in good health and CMV-seropositive.

The table lists this clone with a count of one. The rearrangement links TRBV19 to TRBJ1-2, with D tentatively TRBD1 (5 bases). The CDR3 has 11 residues. Germline CDR1 is LNHDA and CDR2 is SQIVND (reference sequence). Trimming cost V 11 bases and J 7 bases, with 14 bases left between them. CDR3 loop: CASGRESGYTF. In DNA, the CDR3 is TGTGCCTCAGGGAGGGAGAGTGGCTACACCTTC.

The V and J genes are TRBV29-1 and TRBJ1-1; no clear D. There are 15 residues in the CDR3. Trimming shortened V by 7 bases and J by 3 bases, and 21 bases separated the two germline ends. The germline V gene encodes CDR1 SQVTM and CDR2 ANQGSEA. The CDR3 loop is CSAVSGRGYDTEAFF. The CDR3 DNA reads as TGCAGCGCCGTGTCGGGGAGAGGGTATGACACTGAAGCTTTCTTT.

J is TRBJ2-1 and V is TRBV2; no definite D call. The V end lost 7 bases, the J end lost 2 bases, and 15 bases lay between the germline ends. The germline gives CDR1 SNHLY, CDR2 FYNNEI. The CDR3 extends over 15 amino acids. CDR3 region: CASTIYERTYNEQFF. The CDR3 coding sequence is TGTGCCAGCACAATATATGAGAGGACCTACAATGAGCAGTTCTTC. Full variable domain (missing parts from reference TRBV2 and TRBJ2-1): EPEVTQTPSHQVTQMGQEVILRCVPISNHLYFYWYRQILGQKVEFLVSFYNNEISEKSEIFDDQFSVERPDGSNFTLKIRSTKLEDSAMYFCASTIYERTYNEQFFGPGTRLTVL.

The sample holds one count of this clone. This rearrangement joins TRBV6-6 to TRBJ2-5; possibly TRBD1 for D (5 bases). TRBJ2-7 explains the end of the DNA better; the J call may be wrong. Per germline, CDR1 MNHNY and CDR2 SVGAGI (reference sequence). The CDR3 consists of 14 residues. The CDR3 DNA sequence: TGTGCCAGCAGACAGGACCAGACCTCCTACGAGCAGTACTTC. It codes for CASRQDQTSYEQYF.

CDR3 sequence reads: CASSTGIHNEQFF. CDR3 in DNA: TGCGCCAGTAGCACAGGGATCCACAATGAGCAGTTCTTC. This rearrangement joins TRBV10-1 to TRBJ2-1; the D gene is possibly TRBD1 (6 bases). Germline CDR1 reads WNHNN; CDR2 reads SYGVQD (reference sequence). CDR3 length: 13 amino acids. Trimming left V 9 bases short and J 5 bases short, with 14 bases between.

This chain uses TRBV4-1 with TRBJ1-1, with 7 bases lining up with TRBD1. Germline V gene lookup returns CDR1 MGHRA and CDR2 YSYEKL. The CDR3 consists of 14 residues. The J segment lost 0 bases and the V segment lost 5 bases, leaving 3 bases of the junction unmatched. CDR3: CASSLTGLNTEAFF. The CDR3 DNA reads as TGCGCCAGCAGCTTGACAGGGCTGAACACTGAAGCTTTCTTT.

This clone was seen a handful of times. This sequence joins TRBV27 and TRBJ2-5, with D tentatively TRBD2 (6 bases). The germline V and J ends were trimmed by 3 bases and 7 bases, with 9 bases remaining between them. The CDR3 consists of 12 residues. CDR1 is MNHEY, CDR2 SMNVEV, per germline (reference sequence). In nucleotides, the CDR3 is TGTGCCAGCAGTTTGCAGGGAGGGACCCAGTACTTC. This translates into CASSLQGGTQYF.

The gene calls are TRBV7-9 and TRBJ2-7, with TRBD2 matching over 7 bases. The CDR3 runs 14 residues. J lost 2 bases, V lost 5 bases, and 6 bases had no gene match. The germline V gene has CDR1 SEHNR and CDR2 FQNEAQ (reference sequence). The CDR3 nucleotides read TGTGCCAGCAGCCCAGGGAGGGGTCCCTACGAGCAGTACTTC. This sequence encodes CASSPGRGPYEQYF.

The genes are TRBV2 and TRBJ1-5, with 7 nucleotides matching TRBD1. Germline V CDR1 and CDR2: SNHLY, FYNNEI. The CDR3 sequence is 17 residues long. Trimming cost V 3 bases and J 0 bases; bases outside gene matches: 8. CDR3 in DNA: TGTGCCAGCAGTGACTCAGGACAGGCACTTAGCAATCAGCCCCAGCATTTT. This codes for CASSDSGQALSNQPQHF.

This clone came up a few times. This rearrangement joins TRBV6-5 to TRBJ1-2, with D possibly being TRBD1 (6 bases). Germline V gives CDR1 MNHEY, CDR2 SVGAGI. There are 14 residues in the CDR3. V gave up 7 bases and J gave up 3 bases, with 15 bases separating them. CDR3 nucleotide sequence: TGTGCCAGCAACCCACAGGGTGCCCACTATGGCTACACCTTC. Protein product: CASNPQGAHYGYTF.

The CDR3 here is CASSEQGYEQYF. The CDR3 DNA sequence: TGTGCCAGCAGCGAACAGGGGTACGAGCAGTACTTC. This sequence joins TRBV2 and TRBJ2-7; 7 bases fit TRBD1. This CDR3 contains 12 residues. J gave up 4 bases and V 6 bases, and 3 bases lay outside the gene matches. Germline V gene data show CDR1 as SNHLY and CDR2 as FYNNEI.

The genes are TRBV18 and TRBJ1-1; D is perhaps TRBD1 (6 bases). CDR3 length: 15 amino acids. Germline lookup yields CDR1 KGHSH and CDR2 LQKENI. The V end was cut by 3 bases, the J end by 1 base, with 12 bases between. Here the CDR3 DNA reads TGTGCCAGCTCACCCTACAGGGAGCCGAACACTGAAGCTTTCTTT. Encoded protein: CASSPYREPNTEAFF.

The chain links TRBV2 to TRBJ2-3, with 10 bases fitting TRBD2. The junction had 15 bases not matched to a gene; V was cut back by 6 bases and J by 0 bases. This CDR3 has 19 residues. Germline CDR1 reads SNHLY; CDR2 reads FYNNEI. CDR3 in amino acids: CASRRLAGIQPISTDTQYF. CDR3 bases: TGTGCCAGCAGAAGACTAGCGGGTATCCAACCCATCAGCACAGATACGCAGTATTTT.

The sample holds one count of this clone. The chain recombines TRBV7-3 with TRBJ2-1; weak D call: TRBD2 (6 bases). The CDR3 sequence is 14 residues long. Looked up from germline, CDR1 is SGHTA and CDR2 is FQGTGA. Trimming shortened V by 5 bases and J by 8 bases, and 16 bases separated the two germline ends. CDR3 nucleotide sequence: TGTGCCAGCAGCCCAGGGTTCAGGAGGGATGAGCAGTTCTTC. Residues: CASSPGFRRDEQFF.

The chain employs TRBV6-1 and TRBJ1-4; 10 nucleotides line up with TRBD1. Unmatched junction bases numbered 4, after V lost 8 bases and J lost 7 bases. The CDR3 has 13 residues. The germline V gene has CDR1 MNHNS and CDR2 SASEGT. CDR3 residues: CASARDRGEKLFF. The CDR3 DNA reads TGTGCCAGCGCCCGGGACAGGGGTGAAAAACTGTTTTTT.

The chain links TRBV11-2 to TRBJ2-2; possible D gene TRBD2, 5 bases. There are 13 residues in the CDR3. Germline CDR1 and CDR2: SGHAT and FQNNGV. V was cut by 3 bases and J by 5 bases, with 7 bases left in between. DNA of the CDR3: TGTGCCAGCAGCTTCCGCGGGACCGGGGAGCTGTTTTTT. Translating gives CASSFRGTGELFF.

This clone was counted a few times. This sequence joins TRBV5-1 and TRBJ2-2; 12 bases fit TRBD1. With V trimmed by 1 base and J by 3 bases, 7 bases remained unmatched. Germline loops: CDR1 SGHRS, CDR2 YFSETQ. This CDR3 has 18 residues. The CDR3 region is CASSLSGTGGWDTGELFF. DNA of the CDR3: TGCGCCAGCAGCTTGTCCGGGACAGGGGGCTGGGACACCGGGGAGCTGTTTTTT.

This clone has only a few counts. The V gene is TRBV5-4, the J gene TRBJ2-5; 9 nucleotides match TRBD2. This CDR3 comprises 13 residues. The V gene end was trimmed by 6 bases and the J gene end by 7 bases; junction bases not matched to a gene: 7. Germline CDR1 SGHNT, CDR2 YYREEE (reference sequence). The CDR3 DNA follows: TGTGCCAGCATCCTAGCGGGAACCGGGACCCAGTACTTC. Translating it yields CASILAGTGTQYF.

The genes are TRBV2 and TRBJ2-2; TRBD2 matches at 14 bases. Germline lookup yields CDR1 SNHLY and CDR2 FYNNEI. V gave up 7 bases and J gave up 4 bases; unmatched junction bases: 2. The CDR3 extends over 15 amino acids. CDR3 nucleotides: TGTGCCAGCACCGGACTAGCGGGGGGCACCGGGGAGCTGTTTTTT. This translates into CASTGLAGGTGELFF. Looking up the rest from reference TRBV2 and TRBJ2-2 gives the full variable domain: EPEVTQTPSHQVTQMGQEVILRCVPISNHLYFYWYRQILGQKVEFLVSFYNNEISEKSEIFDDQFSVERPDGSNFTLKIRSTKLEDSAMYFCASTGLAGGTGELFFGEGSRLTVL.

This clone occurred once. The chain links TRBV6-6 to TRBJ2-2; 7 bases match TRBD1. This CDR3 region has 16 residues. J gave up 0 bases and V 7 bases, and 8 bases lay outside the gene matches. Germline V lookup: CDR1 MNHNY, CDR2 SVGAGI (reference sequence). The CDR3 sequence: CASTNTGTANTGELFF. The CDR3 region has the DNA TGTGCCAGCACTAATACCGGGACAGCGAACACCGGGGAGCTGTTTTTT.

This chain uses TRBV23-1 with TRBJ2-7; D might be TRBD2 (5 bases). TRBV23-1 is given ORF status, its function remaining uncertain. The CDR3 has 13 residues. Between the trimmed V and J ends, which lost 9 bases and 9 bases, there was a span of 21 bases. This chain's CDR3 is CARRGSTLRVQYF. In DNA, the CDR3 is TGCGCCAGGCGCGGGTCTACCCTACGAGTGCAGTACTTC.

This clone was detected a few times. V gene TRBV9 combines with J gene TRBJ2-7; possible D gene TRBD2, 6 bases. CDR1 is SGDLS and CDR2 is YYNGEE in the germline V gene. The CDR3 sequence is 14 residues long. V gave up 0 bases and J gave up 2 bases, with 9 bases separating them. CDR3 amino acids: CASSVGLEPYEQYF. The DNA for the CDR3 is TGTGCCAGCAGCGTAGGACTAGAACCCTACGAGCAGTACTTC.

V usage is TRBV7-9 and J usage is TRBJ2-1, with TRBD2 matching 8 bases. Germline V CDR1 and CDR2: SEHNR, FQNEAQ (reference sequence). This CDR3 is 15 amino acids long. V lost 5 bases to trimming and J lost 4 bases; unmatched junction nucleotides: 7. CDR3 in amino acids: CASSPDGGVYNEQFF. The CDR3 DNA reads as TGTGCCAGCAGCCCCGACGGGGGGGTTTACAATGAGCAGTTCTTC.

The V gene is TRBV25-1, the J gene TRBJ2-5, with D perhaps matching TRBD2 (7 bases). CDR1 and CDR2 (germline): MGHDK, SYGVNS. This CDR3 region has 17 residues. V was trimmed by 4 bases and J by 4 bases, leaving 22 bases between them. CDR3 protein: CASSVLDWRGGGETQYF. The CDR3 bases are TGTGCCAGCAGTGTCCTCGACTGGCGGGGAGGGGGAGAGACCCAGTACTTC. The whole variable domain, filled in from reference TRBV25-1 and TRBJ2-5, reads EADIYQTPRYLVIGTGKKITLECSQTMGHDKMYWYQQDPGMELHLIHYSYGVNSTEKGDLSSESTVSRIRTEHFPLTLESARPSHTSQYLCASSVLDWRGGGETQYFGPGTRLLVL.

This clone was detected a few times. The V gene is TRBV5-6, the J gene TRBJ1-2; 8 bases align to TRBD1. The CDR3 totals 17 residues. Germline-derived CDR1 and CDR2 are SGHDT and YYEEEE. V trimming: 4 bases; J trimming: 4 bases; junction bases outside the gene matches: 15. The CDR3 DNA reads as TGTGCCAGCAGCGCCGCCCCCGGACAGGGCCGACTCTATGGCTACACCTTC. Protein sequence: CASSAAPGQGRLYGYTF. Drawing the rest from reference TRBV5-6 and TRBJ1-2, the complete variable domain is DAGVTQSPTHLIKTRGQQVTLRCSPKSGHDTVSWYQQALGQGPQFIFQYYEEEERQRGNFPDRFSGHQFPNYSSELNVNALLLGDSALYLCASSAAPGQGRLYGYTFGSGTRLTVV.

This sequence joins TRBV29-1 and TRBJ2-3; maybe TRBD1 (5 bases). This CDR3 contains 13 residues. Germline CDR1 and CDR2: SQVTM and ANQGSEA. V was cut by 6 bases and J by 1 base, with 11 bases left in between. The CDR3 is CSVTVRGTDTQYF. The CDR3 nucleotides read TGCAGCGTAACCGTCAGGGGCACAGATACGCAGTATTTT.